The 18 T cell receptor beta chains in this list originate from one sample, sequenced in a study of human T cells and chemical hapten exposure. Indicated time point: patch test 2, 6 weeks after DPC sensitization. Treatment given: therapeutic diphenylcyclopropenone sensitization with weekly scalp DPC. TCRdb re-called the RACE reads through MiXCR, storing one row per CDR3 protein. The repertoire holds approximately 100,000 distinct CDR3 sequences, roughly a tenth seen once, with 2.5% to 3.5% in the top ten. Specimen: whole blood, collected in connection with sensitization to the hapten diphenylcyclopropenone (DPC). The receptors originated from a woman aged 40 to 50 with alopecia areata. Some clones in this sample may be carry-over from other donors' samples.

The chain is built from TRBV6-2 or TRBV6-3 and TRBJ1-5; no clear D. CDR1 and CDR2 (germline): MNHEY, SVGEGT. Trimming took 8 bases from V and 0 from J, leaving 14 bases between them. The CDR3 totals 15 residues. DNA of the CDR3: TGTGCCAGCCAAGACCCTAGGTATAGCAATCAGCCCCAGCATTTT. It yields the protein CASQDPRYSNQPQHF.

This clonotype turned up a few times. This chain links TRBV29-1 with TRBJ2-5; perhaps TRBD2 as D (5 bases). The CDR3 consists of 15 residues. V lost 1 base to trimming and J lost 5 bases, with 17 bases between them. From germline, CDR1 is SQVTM and CDR2 ANQGSEA. CDR3 protein: CSVEVWAGASETQYF. DNA for the CDR3: TGCAGCGTTGAAGTCTGGGCGGGCGCCTCGGAGACCCAGTACTTC. Filled out from reference TRBV29-1 and TRBJ2-5, the complete variable domain reads SAVISQKPSRDICQRGTSLTIQCQVDSQVTMMFWYRQQPGQSLTLIATANQGSEATYESGFVIDKFPISRPNLTFSTLTVSNMSPEDSSIYLCSVEVWAGASETQYFGPGTRLLVL.

The chain uses TRBV5-1 and TRBJ1-6; tentatively, D is TRBD1 (5 bases). This CDR3 has 15 amino acids. CDR1 and CDR2 from the germline V gene are SGHRS and YFSETQ. The V and J ends lost 4 bases and 4 bases respectively, with 12 bases between them. The CDR3 spells CASSPGSTYNSPLHF. CDR3 DNA sequence: TGCGCCAGCAGCCCAGGGTCCACTTATAATTCACCCCTCCACTTT.

Many counts were recorded for this clonotype. The V call is TRBV11-2, the J call TRBJ2-5, with unresolved D. The V gene's germline CDR1 is SGHAT and CDR2 FQNNGV. V lost 2 bases, J lost 5 bases, and 12 bases lay in between. The CDR3 has 14 residues. The CDR3: CASSLWSVFETQYF. CDR3 nucleotides: TGTGCCAGCAGCTTATGGTCCGTGTTTGAGACCCAGTACTTC.

This clonotype was detected a few times. This rearrangement joins TRBV18 to TRBJ1-2; 8 bases fit TRBD1. The CDR3 totals 16 residues. Germline values: CDR1 KGHSH, CDR2 LQKENI. After removal of 0 bases from V and 2 bases from J, the junction contained 5 bases not matched to a gene. CDR3 nucleotide sequence: TGTGCCAGCTCACCACCGTCCACAGGGGGGAACTATGGCTACACCTTC. It specifies CASSPPSTGGNYGYTF.

The table lists this clonotype with a count of one. The chain combines TRBV28 with TRBJ2-1; 7 nucleotides line up with TRBD2. CDR1 is MDHEN and CDR2 is SYDVKM in the germline V gene. Germline trimming cut 2 bases from V and 7 bases from J; bases unmatched to any gene: 11. The CDR3 is 16 residues long. CDR3 amino acids: CASSLRRGSFSNEQFF. In nucleotides, the CDR3 is TGTGCCAGCAGTTTACGGCGGGGGTCCTTTTCGAATGAGCAGTTCTTC.

The chain links TRBV3-1 to TRBJ2-1; 12 bases map to TRBD1. CDR3 size: 16 residues. The junction had 4 bases not matched to a gene; V was cut back by 0 bases and J by 7 bases. Germline-derived CDR1 and CDR2 are LGHDT and YNNKEL (reference sequence). The CDR3 DNA sequence: TGTGCCAGCAGCCAAGATATGGGACAGGGGGCGAATGAGCAGTTCTTC. Protein product: CASSQDMGQGANEQFF.

The genes are TRBV7-9 and TRBJ1-4; D not resolved. V was clipped by 6 bases and J by 7 bases, with 9 bases between them. CDR1 is SEHNR, CDR2 FQNEAQ, per germline (reference sequence). The CDR3 covers 12 residues. CDR3 nucleotides: TGTGCCAGCAGTCTTAGCGGTGAAAAACTGTTTTTT. As protein: CASSLSGEKLFF.

With regard to this clonotype: One end of the junction does not line up with germline, which may come from a read error. The chain links TRBV9 to TRBJ2-2; possibly TRBD1 for D (5 bases). Germline V CDR1 and CDR2: SGDLS, YYNGEE. The CDR3 runs to 15 residues. The CDR3 DNA follows: TGTACCAGCAGCGCCGGACATTCTAACACCGGGGAGCTGTTTTTT. It translates to CTSSAGHSNTGELFF.

There are many counts of this clonotype. The V call is TRBV6-6, the J call TRBJ2-5; TRBD1 or TRBD2 may be the D gene (5 bases each). V lost 10 bases and J lost 5, with 23 bases in between. Germline CDR1 reads MNHNY; CDR2 reads SVGAGI (reference sequence). The CDR3 is made up of 15 amino acids. Here the CDR3 DNA reads TGTGCCACTATCGCCGGCTGGGGGTTGGCGGAGACCCAGTACTTC. It codes for CATIAGWGLAETQYF.

This clonotype appeared many times. The chain couples TRBV11-2 to TRBJ1-5; D is perhaps TRBD1 (6 bases). Deletions cut 2 bases from V and 0 bases from J, with 11 bases between. The CDR3 spans 16 residues. The V gene's germline CDR1 is SGHAT and CDR2 FQNNGV. CDR3 DNA sequence: TGTGCCAGCAGCTTAACCGGACAGCTTAGCAATCAGCCCCAGCATTTT. Protein: CASSLTGQLSNQPQHF. Complete variable domain (other parts from reference TRBV11-2 and TRBJ1-5): EAGVAQSPRYKIIEKRQSVAFWCNPISGHATLYWYQQILGQGPKLLIQFQNNGVVDDSQLPKDRFSAERLKGVDSTLKIQPAKLEDSAVYLCASSLTGQLSNQPQHFGDGTRLSIL.

This clonotype was observed a few times. This chain joins TRBV29-1 and TRBJ2-7; D not certain. Per germline, CDR1 SQVTM and CDR2 ANQGSEA. The CDR3 is 12 residues long. The V gene lost 4 bases and the J gene lost 2 bases, with 9 bases spanning the gap. CDR3 DNA: TGCAGCGTTGTACAAGCGCCCTACGAGCAGTACTTC. It is translated as CSVVQAPYEQYF.

This chain joins TRBV4-1 and TRBJ2-1, with D tentatively TRBD1 (6 bases). The CDR3 extends over 15 amino acids. CDR1 is MGHRA, CDR2 YSYEKL, per germline. Trimming pared 2 bases from V and 3 bases from J, leaving 11 bases between. The CDR3 loop is CASSQLGQNYNEQFF. The CDR3 DNA is TGCGCCAGCAGCCAACTCGGACAGAACTACAATGAGCAGTTCTTC.

This clonotype was found a few times. V gene TRBV20-1 combines with J gene TRBJ1-1; a weak D match, TRBD1 (5 bases). Trimming took off 5 bases at V and 6 bases at J, with 13 bases between the two ends. This CDR3 spans 12 amino acids. The V gene's germline CDR1 is DFQATT and CDR2 SNEGSKA (reference sequence). The CDR3 here is CSAPRGSAEAFF. The CDR3 coding sequence is TGCAGTGCTCCTAGGGGATCGGCTGAAGCTTTCTTT.

At least ten counts were recorded for this clonotype. V is TRBV6-2 or TRBV6-3 and J is TRBJ2-1; D is unresolved. CDR3 size: 15 residues. Trimming took off 5 bases at V and 0 bases at J, with 11 bases between the two ends. Germline CDR1 is MNHEY and CDR2 is SVGEGT. The CDR3 DNA follows: TGTGCCAGCAGTCTAGGGCCCAGCTCCTACAATGAGCAGTTCTTC. Translating gives CASSLGPSSYNEQFF.

In this sample, this clonotype turned up many times. The chain links TRBV18 to TRBJ1-2; no clear D. This CDR3 is 16 amino acids long. V lost 1 base, J lost 1 base, and 13 bases lay in between. CDR1 and CDR2 (germline): KGHSH, LQKENI. The CDR3 reads CASSPLPTVDNYGYTF. The CDR3 region has the DNA TGTGCCAGCTCACCACTTCCGACGGTAGATAACTATGGCTACACCTTC. The variable domain in full, completed from reference TRBV18 and TRBJ1-2, reads NAGVMQNPRHLVRRRGQEARLRCSPMKGHSHVYWYRQLPEEGLKFMVYLQKENIIDESGMPKERFSAEFPKEGPSILRIQQVVRGDSAAYFCASSPLPTVDNYGYTFGSGTRLTVV.

The chain combines TRBV5-1 with TRBJ2-5; no reliable D call. The V gene lost 3 bases and the J gene lost 5 bases, with 11 bases spanning the gap. The CDR3 has 13 amino acids. CDR1 is SGHRS, CDR2 YFSETQ, per germline. CDR3 amino acids: CASSSDGRETQYF. The DNA for the CDR3 is TGCGCCAGCAGCTCGGACGGCCGGGAGACCCAGTACTTC.

This clonotype was observed at least ten times. The rearrangement links TRBV6-5 to TRBJ1-4; TRBD1 might be the D (6 bases). V dropped 6 bases and J dropped 9 bases, with 20 bases sitting between them. Germline V gives CDR1 MNHEY, CDR2 SVGAGI. The CDR3 is made up of 15 amino acids. CDR3 nucleotides: TGTGCCAGCAGCCCGTCCCGGGGGCTCTGGAAAAAACTGTTTTTT. Translation: CASSPSRGLWKKLFF.